This is a list of T cell receptor beta chains from one sample in a study of T-cell reconstitution after alpha-beta-depleted transplantation in children. A single record per CDR3 protein comes from TCRdb applying MiXCR to the PCR reads. This table has more than 200,000 distinct CDR3 sequences, roughly 24% appearing once. This specimen was PBMCs, taken before TCRalphabeta/CD19-depleted stem cell transplant. The receptors originated from a girl aged 2 to 10 with Fanconi anemia, due to receive a stem cell transplant. CDR3s include the opening cysteine and the closing phenylalanine or tryptophan. A D gene is named only where the DNA matches it firmly. Part of the rows lack a size; the others show once, few, many or a class for expanded clones.

D: .; J: TRBJ2-7; V: TRBV12-3/TRBV12-4; size: few; CDR3: CASSPYRVGIYEQYF; DNA: TGTGCCAGCAGTCCATACAGGGTGGGGATCTACGAGCAGTACTTC
D: .; J: TRBJ2-3; V: TRBV28; size: .; CDR3: CASSLYGADTQYF; DNA: TGTGCCAGCAGTTTATACGGGGCAGATACGCAGTATTTT
D: TRBD1; J: TRBJ2-1; V: TRBV9; size: many; CDR3: CASSVGNRGEQFF; DNA: TGTGCCAGCAGCGTAGGCAACAGGGGTGAGCAGTTCTTC
D: TRBD2; J: TRBJ2-5; V: TRBV7-2; size: .; CDR3: CASSLHGGALETQYF; DNA: TGTGCCAGCAGCTTACACGGGGGGGCCTTGGAGACCCAGTACTTC
D: TRBD2; J: TRBJ2-1; V: TRBV11-1; size: .; CDR3: CASRGPGLAGGSSYNEQFF; DNA: TGTGCCAGCAGGGGACCGGGACTAGCGGGAGGGAGCTCCTACAATGAGCAGTTCTTC
D: .; J: TRBJ1-5; V: TRBV20-1; size: .; CDR3: CSASSGLLQPQHF; DNA: TGCAGTGCTAGTTCCGGGCTTCTGCAGCCCCAGCATTTT
D: TRBD2; J: TRBJ2-1; V: TRBV7-7; size: .; CDR3: CASSLSALAGGSYNEQFF; DNA: TGTGCCAGCAGCTTATCCGCACTAGCGGGAGGCTCCTACAATGAGCAGTTCTTC
D: TRBD2; J: TRBJ2-5; V: TRBV20-1; size: many; CDR3: CSAGGGTSGSQETQYF; DNA: TGCAGTGCCGGAGGTGGGACTAGCGGGAGTCAGGAGACCCAGTACTTC
D: .; J: TRBJ2-7; V: TRBV20-1; size: .; CDR3: CSASSEGWSYEQYF; DNA: TGCAGTGCTAGCTCGGAGGGGTGGTCCTACGAGCAGTACTTC
D: .; J: TRBJ2-5; V: TRBV6-5; size: many; CDR3: CASSYSIFGAGETQYF; DNA: TGTGCCAGCAGTTACTCGATTTTTGGAGCGGGAGAGACCCAGTACTTC
D: .; J: TRBJ2-1; V: TRBV20-1; size: .; CDR3: CSARTPNEQFF; DNA: TGCAGTGCTAGGACTCCGAATGAGCAGTTCTTC
D: .; J: TRBJ2-3; V: TRBV9; size: many; CDR3: CASSVWDATDTQYF; DNA: TGTGCCAGCAGCGTATGGGACGCCACAGATACGCAGTATTTT
D: .; J: TRBJ2-1; V: TRBV29-1; size: .; CDR3: CSVLRWEFEQFF; DNA: TGCAGCGTTTTAAGGTGGGAATTTGAGCAGTTCTTC
D: .; J: TRBJ1-3; V: TRBV20-1; size: few; CDR3: CSARGDTTNTIYF; DNA: TGCAGTGCCAGGGGAGACACTACGAACACCATATATTTT
D: .; J: TRBJ2-1; V: TRBV29-1; size: .; CDR3: CSGIAGKEQFF; DNA: TGCAGCGGGATCGCGGGGAAAGAGCAGTTCTTC
D: .; J: TRBJ1-4; V: TRBV20-1; size: many; CDR3: CSAGIGEKLFF; DNA: TGCAGTGCAGGGATTGGTGAAAAACTGTTTTTT
D: TRBD2; J: TRBJ2-2; V: TRBV27; size: .; CDR3: CASTHHHRTSRITGELFF; DNA: TGTGCCAGCACCCATCATCATAGGACTAGCAGGATAACCGGGGAGCTGTTTTTT
D: TRBD1; J: TRBJ2-1; V: TRBV29-1; size: few; CDR3: CSVGPGTEVHEQFF; DNA: TGCAGCGTTGGCCCCGGGACAGAGGTCCATGAGCAGTTCTTC
D: TRBD1; J: TRBJ2-3; V: TRBV12-3/TRBV12-4; size: few; CDR3: CASSSGQALRDTQYF; DNA: TGTGCCAGCAGCTCTGGACAGGCTCTTAGGGATACGCAGTATTTT
D: .; J: TRBJ1-6; V: TRBV21-1; size: many; CDR3: CASSRARTDFSPLHF; DNA: TGTGCCAGCAGCAGGGCAAGGACAGATTTTAGCCCCCTCCACTTT
D: TRBD1; J: TRBJ1-6; V: TRBV28; size: few; CDR3: CASLGQGASPLHF; DNA: TGTGCCAGCCTAGGGCAGGGGGCCTCACCCCTCCACTTT
D: TRBD1; J: TRBJ2-7; V: TRBV12-3/TRBV12-4; size: few; CDR3: CASSLVGQGASYEQYF; DNA: TGTGCCAGCAGTTTAGTGGGGCAGGGGGCTTCCTACGAGCAGTACTTC
D: .; J: TRBJ1-2; V: TRBV12-3/TRBV12-4; size: few; CDR3: CASRLGSTDTGYGYTF; DNA: TGTGCCAGCAGACTAGGATCCACGGACACCGGCTATGGCTACACCTTC
D: TRBD1; J: TRBJ1-2; V: TRBV20-1; size: many; CDR3: CSARDSRQGINYGYTF; DNA: TGCAGTGCTAGAGATTCAAGACAGGGGATTAACTATGGCTACACCTTC
D: .; J: TRBJ1-3; V: TRBV6-5; size: few; CDR3: CASSYSTASGNTIYF; DNA: TGTGCCAGCAGTTACTCGACGGCCTCTGGAAACACCATATATTTT
D: .; J: TRBJ2-6; V: TRBV25-1; size: .; CDR3: CASSSSLVSGANVLTF; DNA: TGTGCCAGCAGTAGTAGCTTAGTCTCTGGGGCCAACGTCCTGACTTTC
D: .; J: TRBJ2-5; V: TRBV5-5; size: many; CDR3: CASTYSWGRSIQETQYF; DNA: TGTGCCAGCACCTACTCATGGGGGAGGTCGATCCAAGAGACCCAGTACTTC